Detailed here is one T cell receptor beta chain. Its matching antigen is unknown. Making use of molecular barcodes, quantitative 5'-RACE generated TCR beta libraries. TCRdb recomputed calls from the 5' RACE reads with MiXCR, one row per CDR3 protein. The sample shows approximately 150,000 distinct CDR3 sequences, approximately 32% of them seen only once. This sample was included in a study of CD8 T cells in ankylosing spondylitis. Study-level findings and limits: Clones tied to disease were said to be significantly enriched in matched ankylosing spondylitis synovial fluid. Ankylosing spondylitis blood seemed to carry a telltale TCR beta motif made of about 8 highly homologous variants.

The junction had 6 bases not matched to a gene; V was cut back by 6 bases and J by 4 bases. The CDR3 consists of 14 residues. CDR1 is DFQATT and CDR2 is SNEGSKA in the germline V gene (reference sequence). The TCR originated in a male donor with ankylosing spondylitis. The V call is TRBV20-1, the J call TRBJ1-6; the match to TRBD1 covers 7 bases. Sequencing was performed on synovial fluid, either unsorted or a sorted T cell fraction (not recorded which). The DNA for the CDR3 is TGCAGTGCAGCCAGACAGGGTTATAATTCACCCCTCCACTTT. This encodes CSAARQGYNSPLHF.